This TCR beta chain was sequenced for a study of blood T cell repertoires in COVID-19. Study information: Sample material is recorded as cDNA or gDNA derived from T cells, B-cell-depleted T cells, or PBMCs.

Recovered status in Cohort 3 required two negative PCRs, clearance, or symptom resolution. The junction had 9 bases not matched to a gene; V was cut back by 9 bases and J by 8 bases. Germline assignment: CDR1 SGHRS and CDR2 YFSETQ. The CDR3 length is 13 residues. Per the authors' pipeline: Nucleated cell counts were estimated from reference gene primer amplification. Data came from immunoSEQ multiplex PCR; TCRdb stores just in-frame clones and leaves some out. That table gives V, J and clone size, and the DNA gave D and trimming. The sample includes about 220,000 clones, 70% to 85% of them seen just once.

The origin of this receptor is a man in his forties or fifties who had recovered from COVID-19. Sample: PBMCs or T cells enriched from blood (not recorded which). This chain joins TRBV5-1 and TRBJ2-1; TRBD1 agrees at 9 bases. The CDR3 spells CATTPGQGYEQFF. CDR3 coding DNA: TGCGCCACCACGCCCGGACAGGGGTATGAGCAGTTCTTC.